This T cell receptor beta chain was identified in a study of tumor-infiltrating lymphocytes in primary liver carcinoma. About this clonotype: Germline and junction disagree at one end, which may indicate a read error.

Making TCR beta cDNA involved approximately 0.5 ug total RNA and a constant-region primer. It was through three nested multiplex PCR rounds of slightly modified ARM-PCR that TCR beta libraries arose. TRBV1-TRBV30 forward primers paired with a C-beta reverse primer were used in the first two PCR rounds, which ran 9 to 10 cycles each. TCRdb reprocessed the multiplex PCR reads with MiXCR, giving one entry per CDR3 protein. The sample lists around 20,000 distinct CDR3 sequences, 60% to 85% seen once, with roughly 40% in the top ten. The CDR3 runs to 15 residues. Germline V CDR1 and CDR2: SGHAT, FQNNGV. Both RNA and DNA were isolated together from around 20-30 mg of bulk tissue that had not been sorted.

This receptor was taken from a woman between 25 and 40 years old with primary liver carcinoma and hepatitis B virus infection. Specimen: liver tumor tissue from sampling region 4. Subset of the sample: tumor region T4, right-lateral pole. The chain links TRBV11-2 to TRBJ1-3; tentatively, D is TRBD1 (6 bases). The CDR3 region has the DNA TGTGCTAGCAGCTTATACAGGGAGACCGGAAACTCCATATATTTT. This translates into CASSLYRETGNSIYF.